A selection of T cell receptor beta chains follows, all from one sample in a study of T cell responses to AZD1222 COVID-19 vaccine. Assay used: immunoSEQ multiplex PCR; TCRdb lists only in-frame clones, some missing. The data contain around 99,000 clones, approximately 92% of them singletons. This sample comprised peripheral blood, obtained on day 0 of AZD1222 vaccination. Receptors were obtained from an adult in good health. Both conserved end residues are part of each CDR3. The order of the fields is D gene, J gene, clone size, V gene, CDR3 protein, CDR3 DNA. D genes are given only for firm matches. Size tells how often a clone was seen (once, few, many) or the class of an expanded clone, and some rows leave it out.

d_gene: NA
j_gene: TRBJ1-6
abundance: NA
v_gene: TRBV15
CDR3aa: CATSRDHLVQGYNSPLHF
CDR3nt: TGTGCCACCAGCAGAGATCATCTCGTACAGGGCTATAATTCACCCCTCCACTTT

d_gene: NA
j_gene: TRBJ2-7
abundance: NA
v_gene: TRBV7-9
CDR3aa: CASSLARGLGENEQYF
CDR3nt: TGTGCCAGCAGCTTAGCCCGCGGTCTGGGCGAGAACGAGCAGTACTTC

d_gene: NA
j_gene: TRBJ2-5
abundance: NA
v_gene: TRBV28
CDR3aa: CASSPYRDEQTQYF
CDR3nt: TGTGCCAGCAGCCCCTACAGGGATGAGCAGACCCAGTACTTC

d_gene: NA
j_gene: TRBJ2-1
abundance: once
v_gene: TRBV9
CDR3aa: CASSVGHPNNEQFF
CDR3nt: TGTGCCAGCAGCGTAGGGCACCCTAACAATGAGCAGTTCTTC

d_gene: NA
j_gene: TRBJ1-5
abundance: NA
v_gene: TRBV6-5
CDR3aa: CASSYRWSGNQPQHF
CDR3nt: TGTGCCAGCAGTTACAGGTGGTCGGGCAATCAGCCCCAGCATTTT

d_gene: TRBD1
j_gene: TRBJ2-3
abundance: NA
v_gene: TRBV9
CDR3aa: CASSVGQGASTDTQYF
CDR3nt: TGTGCCAGCAGCGTCGGACAGGGGGCATCCACAGATACGCAGTATTTT

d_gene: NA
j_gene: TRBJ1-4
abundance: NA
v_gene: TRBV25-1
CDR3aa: CASSDAVTLGEKLFF
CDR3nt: TGTGCCAGCAGTGATGCCGTGACATTAGGTGAAAAACTGTTTTTT

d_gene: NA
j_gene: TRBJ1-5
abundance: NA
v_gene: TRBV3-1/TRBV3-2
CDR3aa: CASSQPRGPREHF
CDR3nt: TGTGCCAGCAGCCAACCTCGGGGGCCTCGGGAGCATTTT

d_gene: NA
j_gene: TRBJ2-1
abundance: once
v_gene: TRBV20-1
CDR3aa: CSASEGDEQFF
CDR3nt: TGCAGTGCTTCGGAGGGGGATGAGCAGTTCTTC

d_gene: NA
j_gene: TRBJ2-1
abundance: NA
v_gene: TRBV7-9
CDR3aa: CASSLWGQDYNEQFF
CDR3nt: TGTGCCAGCAGCTTGTGGGGGCAAGACTACAATGAGCAGTTCTTC

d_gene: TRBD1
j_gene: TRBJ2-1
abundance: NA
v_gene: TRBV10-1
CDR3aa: CASSAGTGINNEQFF
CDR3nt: TGCGCCAGCAGTGCCGGGACAGGGATTAACAATGAGCAGTTCTTC

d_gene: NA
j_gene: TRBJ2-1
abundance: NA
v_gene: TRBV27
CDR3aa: CASSLFQGGLDEQFF
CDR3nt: TGTGCCAGCAGTTTATTTCAGGGTGGGCTCGATGAGCAGTTCTTC

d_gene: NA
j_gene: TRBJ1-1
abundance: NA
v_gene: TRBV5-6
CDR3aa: CASSLAGLTEAFF
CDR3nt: TGTGCCAGCAGCTTGGCCGGTTTAACTGAAGCTTTCTTT

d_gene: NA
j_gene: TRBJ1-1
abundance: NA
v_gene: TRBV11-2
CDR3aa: CASSQDRSTEAFF
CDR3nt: TGTGCCAGCAGCCAAGACAGGTCCACTGAAGCTTTCTTT

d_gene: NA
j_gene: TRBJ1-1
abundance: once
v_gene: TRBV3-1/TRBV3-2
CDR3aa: CASSPSAVNTEAFF
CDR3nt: TGTGCCAGCAGCCCCTCGGCAGTTAACACTGAAGCTTTCTTT

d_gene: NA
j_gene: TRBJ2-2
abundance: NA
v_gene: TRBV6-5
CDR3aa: CASSYSGNTGELFF
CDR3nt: TGTGCCAGCAGTTACTCGGGAAACACCGGGGAGCTGTTTTTT

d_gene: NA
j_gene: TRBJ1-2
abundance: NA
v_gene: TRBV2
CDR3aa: CASSEAPWGYGYTF
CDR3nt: TGTGCCAGCAGTGAAGCCCCCTGGGGCTATGGCTACACCTTC

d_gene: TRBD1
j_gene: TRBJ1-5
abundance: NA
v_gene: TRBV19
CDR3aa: CASSMGTGASQPQHF
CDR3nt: TGTGCCAGTAGTATGGGGACAGGGGCGAGTCAGCCCCAGCATTTT

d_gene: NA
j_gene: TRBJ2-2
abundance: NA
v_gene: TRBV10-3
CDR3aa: CATRVTGELFF
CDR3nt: TGTGCCACCAGGGTCACCGGGGAGCTGTTTTTT

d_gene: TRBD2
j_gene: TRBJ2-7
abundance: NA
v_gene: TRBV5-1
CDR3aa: CASSLDGPGGEQYF
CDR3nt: TGCGCCAGCAGCTTGGACGGACCGGGGGGCGAGCAGTACTTC

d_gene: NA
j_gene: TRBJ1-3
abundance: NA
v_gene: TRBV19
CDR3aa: CASAIGNSGNTIYF
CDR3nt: TGTGCCAGTGCGATAGGGAACTCTGGAAACACCATATATTTT

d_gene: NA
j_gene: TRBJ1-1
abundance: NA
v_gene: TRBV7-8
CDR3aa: CASSLRQLNTEAFF
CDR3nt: TGTGCCAGCAGCTTGAGACAGTTGAACACTGAAGCTTTCTTT

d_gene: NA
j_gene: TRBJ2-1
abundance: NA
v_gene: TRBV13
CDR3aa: CASSRWTDDNEQFF
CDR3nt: TGTGCCAGCAGCCGCTGGACAGACGACAATGAGCAGTTCTTC

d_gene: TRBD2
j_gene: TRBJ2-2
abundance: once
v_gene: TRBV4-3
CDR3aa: CASSPSGLAGTVTGELFF
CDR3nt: TGCGCCAGCAGCCCCTCGGGACTAGCGGGAACTGTCACCGGGGAGCTGTTTTTT

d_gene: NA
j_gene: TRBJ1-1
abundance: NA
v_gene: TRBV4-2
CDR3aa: CASSQDTGLNTEAFF
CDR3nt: TGTGCCAGCAGCCAAGATACGGGGTTGAACACTGAAGCTTTCTTT

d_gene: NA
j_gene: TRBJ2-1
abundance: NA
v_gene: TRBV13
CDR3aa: CASSLFENNEQFF
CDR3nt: TGTGCCAGCAGCTTATTTGAGAACAATGAGCAGTTCTTC

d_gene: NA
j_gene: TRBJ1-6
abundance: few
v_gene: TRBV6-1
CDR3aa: CASSEFGNSPLHF
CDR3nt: TGTGCCAGCAGTGAATTTGGGAATTCACCCCTCCACTTT

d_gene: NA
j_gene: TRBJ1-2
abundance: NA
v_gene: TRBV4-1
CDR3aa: CASSQDHRGAAGYTF
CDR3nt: TGCGCCAGCAGCCAAGATCACCGGGGGGCGGCTGGCTACACCTTC

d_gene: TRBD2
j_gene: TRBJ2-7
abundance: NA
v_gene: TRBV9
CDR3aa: CASSVPSGYSYEQYF
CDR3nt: TGTGCCAGCAGCGTGCCTAGCGGCTACTCCTACGAGCAGTACTTC

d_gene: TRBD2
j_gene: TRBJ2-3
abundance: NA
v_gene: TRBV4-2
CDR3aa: CASSQVAGGHVDTQYF
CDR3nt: TGTGCCAGCAGCCAAGTAGCGGGGGGGCATGTAGATACGCAGTATTTT

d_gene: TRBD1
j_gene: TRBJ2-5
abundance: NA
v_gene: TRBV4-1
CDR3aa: CASSPGRGLLETQYF
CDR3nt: TGCGCCAGCAGTCCGGGCAGGGGGCTTCTGGAGACCCAGTACTTC

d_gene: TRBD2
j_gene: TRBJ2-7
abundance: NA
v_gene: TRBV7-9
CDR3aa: CASSLLRASGSVRYEQYF
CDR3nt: TGTGCCAGCAGCCTCCTACGGGCTAGCGGGAGCGTACGCTACGAGCAGTACTTC